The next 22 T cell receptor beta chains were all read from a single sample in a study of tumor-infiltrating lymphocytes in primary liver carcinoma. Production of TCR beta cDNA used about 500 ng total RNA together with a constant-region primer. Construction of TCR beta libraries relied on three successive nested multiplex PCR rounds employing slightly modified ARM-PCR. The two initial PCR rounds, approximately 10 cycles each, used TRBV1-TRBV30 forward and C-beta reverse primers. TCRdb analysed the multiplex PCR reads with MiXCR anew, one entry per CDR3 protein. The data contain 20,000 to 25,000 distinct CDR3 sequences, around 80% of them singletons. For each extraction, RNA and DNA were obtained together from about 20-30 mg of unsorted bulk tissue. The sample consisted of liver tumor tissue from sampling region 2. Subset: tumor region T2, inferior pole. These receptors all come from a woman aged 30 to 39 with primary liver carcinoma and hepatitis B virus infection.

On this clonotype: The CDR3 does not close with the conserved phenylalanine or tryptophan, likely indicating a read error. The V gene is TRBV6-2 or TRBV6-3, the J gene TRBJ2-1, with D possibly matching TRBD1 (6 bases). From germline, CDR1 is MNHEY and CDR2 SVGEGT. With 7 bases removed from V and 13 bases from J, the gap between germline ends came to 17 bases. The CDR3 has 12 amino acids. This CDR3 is CASKGRGSDQFS. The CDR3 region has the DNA TGTGCCAGCAAGGGCAGGGGCAGTGATCAGTTCTCC.

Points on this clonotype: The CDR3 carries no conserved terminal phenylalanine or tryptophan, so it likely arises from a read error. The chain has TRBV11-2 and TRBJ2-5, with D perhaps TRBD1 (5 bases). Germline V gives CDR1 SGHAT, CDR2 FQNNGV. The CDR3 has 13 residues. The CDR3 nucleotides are TGTGTCAGCAGCCCTAGACAGATAGAGGCCCAGTACCTC. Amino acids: CVSSPRQIEAQYL.

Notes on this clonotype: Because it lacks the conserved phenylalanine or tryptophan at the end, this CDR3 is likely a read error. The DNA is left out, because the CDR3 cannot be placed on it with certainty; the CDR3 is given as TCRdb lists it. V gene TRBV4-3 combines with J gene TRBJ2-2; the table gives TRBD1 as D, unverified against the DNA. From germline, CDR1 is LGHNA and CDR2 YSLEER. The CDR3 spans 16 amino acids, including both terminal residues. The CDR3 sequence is CASSQGVGTLTGELFS.

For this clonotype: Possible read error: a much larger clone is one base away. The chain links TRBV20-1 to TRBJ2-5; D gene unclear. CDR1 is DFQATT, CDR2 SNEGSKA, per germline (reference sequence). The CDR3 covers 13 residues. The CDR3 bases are TGCAGTGCTAGAGATTTCAGGCCGGCGACCCGGTACTTC. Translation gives CSARDFRPATRYF.

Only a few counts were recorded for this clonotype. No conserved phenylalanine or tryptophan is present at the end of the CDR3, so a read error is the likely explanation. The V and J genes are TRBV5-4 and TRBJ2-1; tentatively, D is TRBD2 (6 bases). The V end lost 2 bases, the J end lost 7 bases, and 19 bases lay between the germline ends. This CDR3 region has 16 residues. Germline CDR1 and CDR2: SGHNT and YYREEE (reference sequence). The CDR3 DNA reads TGTGCCAGCAGCTTCCCCAGTGGGAGGAGTCGGAATGAGCAGTTCCTC. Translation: CASSFPSGRSRNEQFL.

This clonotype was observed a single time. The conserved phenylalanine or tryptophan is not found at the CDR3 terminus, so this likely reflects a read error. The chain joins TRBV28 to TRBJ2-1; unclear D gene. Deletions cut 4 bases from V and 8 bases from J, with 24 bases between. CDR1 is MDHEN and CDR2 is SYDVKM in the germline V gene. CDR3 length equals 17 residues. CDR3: CASSSDRPAKEQYEQFI. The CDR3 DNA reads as TGTGCCAGCAGTTCCGATCGGCCAGCCAAGGAACAATATGAGCAGTTCATC.

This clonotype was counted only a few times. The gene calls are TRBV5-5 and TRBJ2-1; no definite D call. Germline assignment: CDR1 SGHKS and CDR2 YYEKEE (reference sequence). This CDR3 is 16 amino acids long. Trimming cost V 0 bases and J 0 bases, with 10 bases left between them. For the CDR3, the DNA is TGTGCCAGCAGCTTGGAAGGCCGAGGCTCCTACAATGAGCAGTTCTTC. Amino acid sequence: CASSLEGRGSYNEQFF.

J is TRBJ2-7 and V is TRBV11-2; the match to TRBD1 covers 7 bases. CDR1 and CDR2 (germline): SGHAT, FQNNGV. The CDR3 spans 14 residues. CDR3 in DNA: TGTACAAGCAGCCCCCTGGCAGGGGGTAACGAGCAGTACTTC. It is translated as CTSSPLAGGNEQYF.

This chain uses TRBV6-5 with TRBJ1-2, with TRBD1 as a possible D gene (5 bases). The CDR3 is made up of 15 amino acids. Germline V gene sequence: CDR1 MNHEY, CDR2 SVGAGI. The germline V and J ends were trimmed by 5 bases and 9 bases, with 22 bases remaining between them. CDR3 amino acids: CASSSESRAARRYTF. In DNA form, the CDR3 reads TGTGCCAGCAGTAGCGAATCCAGGGCCGCTCGACGCTACACCTTC.

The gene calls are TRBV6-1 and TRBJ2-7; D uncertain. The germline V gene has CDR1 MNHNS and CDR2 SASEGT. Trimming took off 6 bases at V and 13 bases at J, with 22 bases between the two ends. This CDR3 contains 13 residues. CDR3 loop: CASSQREVYGQYF. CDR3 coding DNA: TGTGCCAGCAGCCAGCGAGAGGTGTACGGGCAATACTTC.

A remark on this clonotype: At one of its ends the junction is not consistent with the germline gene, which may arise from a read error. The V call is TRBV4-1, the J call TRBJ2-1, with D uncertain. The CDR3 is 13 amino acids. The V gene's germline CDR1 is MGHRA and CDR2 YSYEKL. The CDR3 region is CANSQPSRDEQLF. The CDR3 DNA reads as TGCGCCAACAGTCAACCCTCTAGGGATGAGCAGCTCTTC.

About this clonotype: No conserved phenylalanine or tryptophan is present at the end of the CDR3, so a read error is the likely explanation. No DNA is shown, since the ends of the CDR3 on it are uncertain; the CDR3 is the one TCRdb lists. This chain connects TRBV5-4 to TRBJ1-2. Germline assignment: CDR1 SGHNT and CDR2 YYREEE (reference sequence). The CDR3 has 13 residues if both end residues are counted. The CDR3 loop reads CANSPFHDYGYAI.

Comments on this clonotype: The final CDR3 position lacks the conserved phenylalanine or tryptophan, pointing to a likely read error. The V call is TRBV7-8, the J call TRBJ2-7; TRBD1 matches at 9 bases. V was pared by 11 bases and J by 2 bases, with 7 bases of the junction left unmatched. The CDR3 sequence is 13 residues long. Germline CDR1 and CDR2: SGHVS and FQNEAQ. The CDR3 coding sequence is TGTGCCGGTGGACAGGGGCGCACCTACGAGCAGTACTTA. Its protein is CAGGQGRTYEQYL.

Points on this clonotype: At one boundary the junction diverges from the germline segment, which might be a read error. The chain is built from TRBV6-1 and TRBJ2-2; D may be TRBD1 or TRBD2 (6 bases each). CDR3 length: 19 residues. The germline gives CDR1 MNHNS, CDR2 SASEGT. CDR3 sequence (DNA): TGTGCCAGCTGTGAAACCCTCCCCGGGGGCGCCGCGAACACCGGGGAGCTGTTCTTT. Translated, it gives CASCETLPGGAANTGELFF.

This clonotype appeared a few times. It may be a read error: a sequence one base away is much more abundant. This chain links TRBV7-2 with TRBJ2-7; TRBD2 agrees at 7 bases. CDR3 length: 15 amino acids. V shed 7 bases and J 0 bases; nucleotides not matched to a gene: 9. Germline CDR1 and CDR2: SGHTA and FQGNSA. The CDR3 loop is CASTHSGSPSYEQYF. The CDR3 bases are TGTGCCAGCACCCATAGCGGGTCGCCCTCCTACGAGCAGTACTTC. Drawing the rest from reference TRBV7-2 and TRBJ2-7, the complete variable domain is GAGVSQSPSNKVTEKGKDVELRCDPISGHTALYWYRQSLGQGLEFLIYFQGNSAPDKSGLPSDRFSAERTGGSVSTLTIQRTQQEDSAVYLCASTHSGSPSYEQYFGPGTRLTVT.

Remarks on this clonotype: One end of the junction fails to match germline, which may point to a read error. This CDR3 is CASSVGGAGELFF. In DNA form, the CDR3 reads TGTGCCAGCAGCGTGGGAGGAGCCGGGGAGCTATTTTTT. The chain uses TRBV9 and TRBJ2-2; maybe TRBD2 (6 bases). There are 13 residues in the CDR3. CDR1 SGDLS and CDR2 YYNGEE come from the germline V gene.

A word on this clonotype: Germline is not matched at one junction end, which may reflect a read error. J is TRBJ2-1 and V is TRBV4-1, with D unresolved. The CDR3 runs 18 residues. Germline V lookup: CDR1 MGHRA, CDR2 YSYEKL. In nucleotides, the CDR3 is TGCACCAGTAGACAAGAATGGGTCCCCCAGAGCTCCTACAATGAGCAGTTCTTC. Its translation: CTSRQEWVPQSSYNEQFF.

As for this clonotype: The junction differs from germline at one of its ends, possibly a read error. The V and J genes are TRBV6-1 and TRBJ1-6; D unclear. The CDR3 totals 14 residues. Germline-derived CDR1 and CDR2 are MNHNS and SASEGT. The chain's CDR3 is CASSLSPEGSRLHF. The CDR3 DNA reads TGTGCCAGCAGCCTGTCTCCGGAAGGTTCACGCCTCCACTTT.

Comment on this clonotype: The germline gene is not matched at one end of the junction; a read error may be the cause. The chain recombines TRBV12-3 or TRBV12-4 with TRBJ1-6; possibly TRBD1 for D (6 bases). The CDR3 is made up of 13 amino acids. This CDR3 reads CASSRQGHSSLHF. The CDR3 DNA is TGTGCCAGCAGCCGGCAGGGACATTCATCCCTCCACTTT.

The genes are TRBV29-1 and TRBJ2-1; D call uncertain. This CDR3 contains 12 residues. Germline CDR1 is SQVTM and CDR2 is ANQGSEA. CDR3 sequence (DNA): TGCAGTGTCATGGGGTGGGATGGCCGAACGTTCTTC. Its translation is CSVMGWDGRTFF.

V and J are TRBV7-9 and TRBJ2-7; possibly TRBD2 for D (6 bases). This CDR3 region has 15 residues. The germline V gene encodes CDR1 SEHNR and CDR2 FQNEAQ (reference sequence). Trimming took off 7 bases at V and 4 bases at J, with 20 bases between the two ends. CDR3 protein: CASTWVLAAPYEQYF. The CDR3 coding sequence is TGTGCCAGCACCTGGGTACTAGCCGCACCTTACGAGCAGTACTTC. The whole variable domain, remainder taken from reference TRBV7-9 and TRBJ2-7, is DTGVSQNPRHKITKRGQNVTFRCDPISEHNRLYWYRQTLGQGPEFLTYFQNEAQLEKSRLLSDRFSAERPKGSFSTLEIQRTEQGDSAMYLCASTWVLAAPYEQYFGPGTRLTVT.

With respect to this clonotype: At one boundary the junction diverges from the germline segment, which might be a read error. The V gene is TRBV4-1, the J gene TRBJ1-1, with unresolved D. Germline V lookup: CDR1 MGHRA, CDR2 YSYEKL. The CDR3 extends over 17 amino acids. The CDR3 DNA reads TGCGCCAGCAGCCAAGACCCACGGAGAGCCTTGAACCCTGAAGCCTTCTTT. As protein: CASSQDPRRALNPEAFF.